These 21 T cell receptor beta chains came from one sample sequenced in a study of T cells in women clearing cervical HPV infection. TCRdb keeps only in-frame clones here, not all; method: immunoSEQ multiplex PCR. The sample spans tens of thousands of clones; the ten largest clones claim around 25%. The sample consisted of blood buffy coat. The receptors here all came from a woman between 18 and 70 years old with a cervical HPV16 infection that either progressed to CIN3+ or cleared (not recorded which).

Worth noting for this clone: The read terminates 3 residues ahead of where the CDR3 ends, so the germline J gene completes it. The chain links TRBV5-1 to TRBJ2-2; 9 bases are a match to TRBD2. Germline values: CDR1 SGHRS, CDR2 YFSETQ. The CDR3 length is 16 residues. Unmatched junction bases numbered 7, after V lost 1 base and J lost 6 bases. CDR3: CASSLSPAGGAGELFF. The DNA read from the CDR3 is TGCGCCAGCAGCTTGAGTCCAGCGGGGGGTGCCGGGGAG.

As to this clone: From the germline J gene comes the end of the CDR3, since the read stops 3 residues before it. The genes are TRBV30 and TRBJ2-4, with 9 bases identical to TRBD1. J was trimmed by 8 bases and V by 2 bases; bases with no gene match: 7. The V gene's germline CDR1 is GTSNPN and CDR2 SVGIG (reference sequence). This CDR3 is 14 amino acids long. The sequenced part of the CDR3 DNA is TGTGCCTGGAGTCGCCCGGACAGGGGAGACATT. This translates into CAWSRPDRGDI. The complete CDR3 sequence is CAWSRPDRGDIQYF.

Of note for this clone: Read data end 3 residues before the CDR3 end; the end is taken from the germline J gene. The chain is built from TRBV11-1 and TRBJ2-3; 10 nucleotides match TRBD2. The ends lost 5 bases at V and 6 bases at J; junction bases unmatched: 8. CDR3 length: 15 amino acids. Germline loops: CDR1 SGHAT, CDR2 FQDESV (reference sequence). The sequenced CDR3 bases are TGTGCCAGCAGCCAACGACTAGCGGGTATGGATACG. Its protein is CASSQRLAGMDT. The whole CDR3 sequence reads CASSQRLAGMDTQYF.

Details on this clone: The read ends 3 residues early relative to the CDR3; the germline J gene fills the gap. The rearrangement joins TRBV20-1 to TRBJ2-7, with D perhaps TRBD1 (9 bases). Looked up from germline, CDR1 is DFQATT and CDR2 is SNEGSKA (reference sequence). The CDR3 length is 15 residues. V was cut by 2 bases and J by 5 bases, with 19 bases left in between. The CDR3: CSARHSGTGYDEQYF. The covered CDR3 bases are TGCAGTGCTAGACATAGCGGGACAGGGTATGACGAG.

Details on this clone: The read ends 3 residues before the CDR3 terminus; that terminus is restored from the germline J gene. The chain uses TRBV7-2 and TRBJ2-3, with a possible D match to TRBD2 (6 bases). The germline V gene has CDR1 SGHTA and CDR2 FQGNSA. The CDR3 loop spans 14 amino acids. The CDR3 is CASSWASEQETQYF. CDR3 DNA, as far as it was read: TGTGCCAGCAGCTGGGCTAGCGAGCAAGAGACG.

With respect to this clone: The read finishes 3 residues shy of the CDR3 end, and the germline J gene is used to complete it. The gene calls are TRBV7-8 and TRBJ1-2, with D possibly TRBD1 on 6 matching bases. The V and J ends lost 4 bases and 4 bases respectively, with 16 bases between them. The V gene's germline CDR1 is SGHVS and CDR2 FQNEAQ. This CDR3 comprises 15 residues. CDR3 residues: CASSSRARTVYGYTF. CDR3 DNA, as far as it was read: TGTGCCAGCAGCTCTCGGGCTCGGACAGTCTATGGC.

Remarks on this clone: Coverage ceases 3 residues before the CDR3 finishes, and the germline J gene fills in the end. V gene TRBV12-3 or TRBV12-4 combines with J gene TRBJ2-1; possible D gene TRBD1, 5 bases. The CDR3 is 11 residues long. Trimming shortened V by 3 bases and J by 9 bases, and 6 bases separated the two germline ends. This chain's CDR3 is CASSLGREQFF. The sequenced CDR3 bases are TGTGCCAGCAGTTTGGGGCGTGAG.

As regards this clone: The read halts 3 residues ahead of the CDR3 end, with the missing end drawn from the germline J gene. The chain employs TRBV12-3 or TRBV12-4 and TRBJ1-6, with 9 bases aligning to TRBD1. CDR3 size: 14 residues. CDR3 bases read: TGTGCCAGCAGTCTCCGGGACAGGGCTTTTCCC. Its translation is CASSLRDRAFP. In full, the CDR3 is CASSLRDRAFPLHF.

This chain's CDR3 is CSARDLGGRYSYNEQFF. CDR3 DNA, as far as it was read: TGCAGTGCTAGAGATCTGGGCGGGAGGTACTCCTACAATGAG. The chain employs TRBV20-1 and TRBJ2-1; TRBD2 aligns across 8 bases. Coverage ceases 3 residues before the CDR3 finishes, and the germline J gene fills in the end. Germline trimming cut 0 bases from V and 0 bases from J; bases unmatched to any gene: 7. Germline CDR1 DFQATT, CDR2 SNEGSKA (reference sequence). This CDR3 comprises 17 residues.

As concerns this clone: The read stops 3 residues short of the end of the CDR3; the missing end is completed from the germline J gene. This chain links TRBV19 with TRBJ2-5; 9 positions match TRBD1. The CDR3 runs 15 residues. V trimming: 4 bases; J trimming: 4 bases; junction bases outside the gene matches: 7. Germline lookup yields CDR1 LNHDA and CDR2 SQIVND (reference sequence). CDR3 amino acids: CASSKRQGGGETQYF. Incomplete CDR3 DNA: TGTGCCAGTAGTAAGAGACAGGGGGGAGGAGAGACC.

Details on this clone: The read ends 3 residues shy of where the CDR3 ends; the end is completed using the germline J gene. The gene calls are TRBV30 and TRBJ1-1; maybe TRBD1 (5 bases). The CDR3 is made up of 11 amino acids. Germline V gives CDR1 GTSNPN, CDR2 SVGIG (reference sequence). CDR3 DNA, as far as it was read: TGTGCCTGGAGGCAGGGAGAAACA. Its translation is CAWRQGET. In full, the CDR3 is CAWRQGETAFF.

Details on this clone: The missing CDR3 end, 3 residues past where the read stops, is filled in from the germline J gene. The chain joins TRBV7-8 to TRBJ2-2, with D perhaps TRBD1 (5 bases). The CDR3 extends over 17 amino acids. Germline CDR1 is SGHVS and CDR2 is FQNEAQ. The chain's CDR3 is CASSLSFISSGANVLFF. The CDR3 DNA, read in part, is TGTGCCAGCAGCTTAAGCTTCATCTCCTCTGGGGCCAACGTG.

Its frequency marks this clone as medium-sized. The CDR3 DNA, read in part, is TGTGCCATCAAACAAGAACAGGGGGCAGCACAGTGGGATACG. Residues: CAIKQEQGAAQWDT. The whole CDR3 is CAIKQEQGAAQWDTQYF. V is TRBV10-3 and J is TRBJ2-3; 9 bases agree with TRBD1. The observed sequence ends 3 residues before the CDR3 terminus, with the missing tail filled in from the germline J gene. V trimming: 7 bases; J trimming: 6 bases; junction bases outside the gene matches: 17. CDR1 and CDR2 from the germline V gene are ENHRY and SYGVKD. The CDR3 is 17 residues long.

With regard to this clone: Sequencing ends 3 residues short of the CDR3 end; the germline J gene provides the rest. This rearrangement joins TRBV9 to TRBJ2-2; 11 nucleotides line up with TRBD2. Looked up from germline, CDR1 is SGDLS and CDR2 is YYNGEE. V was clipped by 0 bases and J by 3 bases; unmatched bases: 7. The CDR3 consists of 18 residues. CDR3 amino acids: CASSVVASGGSYTGELFF. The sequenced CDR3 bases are TGTGCCAGCAGCGTAGTTGCTAGCGGGGGGTCCTACACCGGGGAG.

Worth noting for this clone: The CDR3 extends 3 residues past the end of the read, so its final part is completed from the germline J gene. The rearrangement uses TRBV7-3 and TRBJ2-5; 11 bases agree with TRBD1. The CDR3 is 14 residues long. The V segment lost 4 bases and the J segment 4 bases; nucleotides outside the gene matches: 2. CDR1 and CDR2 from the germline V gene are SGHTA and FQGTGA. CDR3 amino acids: CASSSGQGAETQYF. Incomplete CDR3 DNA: TGTGCCAGCAGCTCAGGACAGGGGGCAGAGACC.

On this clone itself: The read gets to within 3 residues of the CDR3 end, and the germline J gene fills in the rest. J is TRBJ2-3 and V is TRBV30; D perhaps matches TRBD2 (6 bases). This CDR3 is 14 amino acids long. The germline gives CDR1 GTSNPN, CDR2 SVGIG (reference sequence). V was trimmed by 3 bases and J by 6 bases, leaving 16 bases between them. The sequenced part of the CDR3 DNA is TGTGCCTGGAGAAGGACCTTTGGGGGGGATACG. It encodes CAWRRTFGGDT. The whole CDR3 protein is CAWRRTFGGDTQYF.

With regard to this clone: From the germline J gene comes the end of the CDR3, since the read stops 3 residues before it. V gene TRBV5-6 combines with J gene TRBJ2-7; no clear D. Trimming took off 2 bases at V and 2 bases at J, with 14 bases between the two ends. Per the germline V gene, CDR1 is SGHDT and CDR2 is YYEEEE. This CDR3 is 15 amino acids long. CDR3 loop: CASSLRLVATYEQYF. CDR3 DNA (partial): TGTGCCAGCAGCTTAAGGTTGGTGGCCACCTACGAG.

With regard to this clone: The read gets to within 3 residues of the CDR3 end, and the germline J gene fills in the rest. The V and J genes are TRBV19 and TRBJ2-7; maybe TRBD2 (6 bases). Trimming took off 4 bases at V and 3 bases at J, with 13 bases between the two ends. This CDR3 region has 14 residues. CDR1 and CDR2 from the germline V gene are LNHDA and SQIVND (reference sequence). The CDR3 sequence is CASSSGVGVYEQYF. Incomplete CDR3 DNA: TGTGCCAGTAGTAGCGGGGTGGGGGTCTACGAG.

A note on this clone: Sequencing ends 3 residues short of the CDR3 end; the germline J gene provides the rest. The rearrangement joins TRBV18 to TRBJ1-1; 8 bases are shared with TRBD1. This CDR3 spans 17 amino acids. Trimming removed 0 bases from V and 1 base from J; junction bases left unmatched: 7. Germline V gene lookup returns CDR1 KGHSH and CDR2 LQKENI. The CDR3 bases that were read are TGTGCCAGCTCACCACCGGGACAGGTCGTTAGGAACACTGAA. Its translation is CASSPPGQVVRNTE. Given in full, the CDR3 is CASSPPGQVVRNTEAFF.

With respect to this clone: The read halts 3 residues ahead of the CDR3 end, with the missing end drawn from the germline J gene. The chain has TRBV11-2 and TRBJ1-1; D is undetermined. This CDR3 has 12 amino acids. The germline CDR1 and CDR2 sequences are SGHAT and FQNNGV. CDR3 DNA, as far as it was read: TGTGCCAGCAGCTTAGGGTTCGGGTTA. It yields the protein CASSLGFGL. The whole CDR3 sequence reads CASSLGFGLAFF.

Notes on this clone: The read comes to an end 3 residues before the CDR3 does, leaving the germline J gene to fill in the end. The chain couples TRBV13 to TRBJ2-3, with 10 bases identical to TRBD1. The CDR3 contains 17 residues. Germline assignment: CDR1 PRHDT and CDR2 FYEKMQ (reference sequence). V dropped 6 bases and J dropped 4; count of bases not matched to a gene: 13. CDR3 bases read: TGTGCCAGCAGAACTTTAACCGGGACAGGGGCGGCAGATACG. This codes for CASRTLTGTGAADT. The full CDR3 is CASRTLTGTGAADTQYF.